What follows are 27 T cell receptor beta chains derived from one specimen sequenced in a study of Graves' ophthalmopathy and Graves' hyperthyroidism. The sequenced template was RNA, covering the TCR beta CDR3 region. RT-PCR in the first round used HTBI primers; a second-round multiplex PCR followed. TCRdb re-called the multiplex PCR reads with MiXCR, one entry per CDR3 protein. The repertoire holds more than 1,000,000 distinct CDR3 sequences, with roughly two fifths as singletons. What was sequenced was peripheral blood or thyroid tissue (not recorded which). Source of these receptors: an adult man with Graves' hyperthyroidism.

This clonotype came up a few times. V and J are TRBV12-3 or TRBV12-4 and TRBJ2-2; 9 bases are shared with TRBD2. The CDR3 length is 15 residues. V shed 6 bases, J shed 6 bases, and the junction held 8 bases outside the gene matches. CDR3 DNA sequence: TGTGCCAGCAGCTCAGTTAGCGGGAGATCCGGGGAGCTGTTTTTT. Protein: CASSSVSGRSGELFF.

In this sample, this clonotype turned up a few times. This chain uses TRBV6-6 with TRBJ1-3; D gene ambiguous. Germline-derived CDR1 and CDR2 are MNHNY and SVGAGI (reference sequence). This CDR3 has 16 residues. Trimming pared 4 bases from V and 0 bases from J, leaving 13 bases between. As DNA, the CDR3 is TGTGCCAGCAGTTTCAGCCAGTCGAGCTCTGGAAACACCATATATTTT. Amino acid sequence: CASSFSQSSSGNTIYF.

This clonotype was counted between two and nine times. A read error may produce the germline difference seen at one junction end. CDR3 residues: CVSSYSSGDYEQYF. For the CDR3, the DNA is TGTGTCAGCAGTTACTCTAGCGGCGACTACGAGCAGTACTTC. The chain uses TRBV6-6 and TRBJ2-7; 7 bases align to TRBD2. The CDR3 is 14 amino acids. CDR1 is MNHNY, CDR2 SVGAGI, per germline (reference sequence).

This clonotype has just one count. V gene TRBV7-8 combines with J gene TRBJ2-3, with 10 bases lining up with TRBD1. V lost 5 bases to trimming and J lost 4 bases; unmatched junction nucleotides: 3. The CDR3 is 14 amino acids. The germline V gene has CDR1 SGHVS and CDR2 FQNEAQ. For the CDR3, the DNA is TGTGCCAGCAGCACGGGACAGGGGTCAGATACGCAGTATTTT. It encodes CASSTGQGSDTQYF. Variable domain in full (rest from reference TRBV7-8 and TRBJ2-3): GAGVSQSPRYKVAKRGQDVALRCDPISGHVSLFWYQQALGQGPEFLTYFQNEAQLDKSGLPSDRFFAERPEGSVSTLKIQRTQQEDSAVYLCASSTGQGSDTQYFGPGTRLTVL.

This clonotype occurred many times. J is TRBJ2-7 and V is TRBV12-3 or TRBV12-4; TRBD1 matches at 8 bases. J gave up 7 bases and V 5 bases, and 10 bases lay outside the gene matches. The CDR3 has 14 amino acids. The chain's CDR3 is CASSPQDRDNEQYF. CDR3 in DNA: TGTGCCAGCAGTCCCCAGGACAGGGACAATGAGCAGTACTTC.

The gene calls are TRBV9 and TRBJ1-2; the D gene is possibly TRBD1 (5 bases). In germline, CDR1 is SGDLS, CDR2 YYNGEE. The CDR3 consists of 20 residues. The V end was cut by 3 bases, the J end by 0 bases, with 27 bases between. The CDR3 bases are TGTGCCAGCAGCGGACGCCGAGGGGCTATCCGATCGTTGACTAACTATGGCTACACCTTC. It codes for CASSGRRGAIRSLTNYGYTF.

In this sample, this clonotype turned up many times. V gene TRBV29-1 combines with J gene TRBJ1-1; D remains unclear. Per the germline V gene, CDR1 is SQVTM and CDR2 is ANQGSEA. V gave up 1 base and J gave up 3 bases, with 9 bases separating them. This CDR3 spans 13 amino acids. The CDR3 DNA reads TGCAGCGTTGAAGGGGGAACGTACACTGAAGCTTTCTTT. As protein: CSVEGGTYTEAFF.

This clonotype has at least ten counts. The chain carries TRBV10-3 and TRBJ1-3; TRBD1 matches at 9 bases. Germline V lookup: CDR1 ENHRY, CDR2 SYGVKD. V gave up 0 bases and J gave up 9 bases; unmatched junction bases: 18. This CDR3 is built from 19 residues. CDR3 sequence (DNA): TGTGCCATCAGTGAGTCTAAGTTTGGACTACAGGGGGCGTTCGGCACCATATATTTT. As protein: CAISESKFGLQGAFGTIYF.

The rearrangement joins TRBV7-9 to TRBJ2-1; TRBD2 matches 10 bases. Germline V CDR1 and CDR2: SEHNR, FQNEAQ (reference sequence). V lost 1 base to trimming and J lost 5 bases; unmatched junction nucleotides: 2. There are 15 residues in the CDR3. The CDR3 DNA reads TGTGCCAGCAGCTTAGGGACTAGCGGAAACAATGAGCAGTTCTTC. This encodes CASSLGTSGNNEQFF.

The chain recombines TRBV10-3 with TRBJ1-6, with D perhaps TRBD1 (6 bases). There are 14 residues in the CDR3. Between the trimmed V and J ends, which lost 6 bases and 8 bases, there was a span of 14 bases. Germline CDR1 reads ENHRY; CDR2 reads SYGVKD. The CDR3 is CAIRAGAVHSPLHF. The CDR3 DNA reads TGTGCCATCAGGGCAGGGGCGGTTCATTCACCCCTCCACTTT.

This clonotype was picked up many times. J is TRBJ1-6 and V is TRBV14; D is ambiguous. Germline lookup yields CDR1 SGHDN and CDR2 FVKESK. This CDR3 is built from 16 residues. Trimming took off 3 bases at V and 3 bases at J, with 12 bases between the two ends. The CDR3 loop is CASSQKKEFYNSPLHF. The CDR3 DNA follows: TGTGCCAGCAGCCAGAAAAAGGAATTCTATAATTCACCCCTCCACTTT.

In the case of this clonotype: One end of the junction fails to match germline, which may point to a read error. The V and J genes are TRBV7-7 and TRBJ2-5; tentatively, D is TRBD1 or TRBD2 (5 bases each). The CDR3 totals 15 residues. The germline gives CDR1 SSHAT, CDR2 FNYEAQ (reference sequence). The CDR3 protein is CASSFRRDGQETQYF. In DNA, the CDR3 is TGTGCTAGCAGCTTCCGCCGGGACGGACAAGAGACCCAGTACTTC.

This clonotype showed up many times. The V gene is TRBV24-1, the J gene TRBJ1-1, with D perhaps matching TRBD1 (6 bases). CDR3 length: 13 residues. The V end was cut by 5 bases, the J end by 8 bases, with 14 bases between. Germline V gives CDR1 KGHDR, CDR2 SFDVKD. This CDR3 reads CATSGPGQREAFF. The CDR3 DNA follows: TGTGCCACCAGTGGCCCCGGACAGAGAGAAGCTTTCTTT.

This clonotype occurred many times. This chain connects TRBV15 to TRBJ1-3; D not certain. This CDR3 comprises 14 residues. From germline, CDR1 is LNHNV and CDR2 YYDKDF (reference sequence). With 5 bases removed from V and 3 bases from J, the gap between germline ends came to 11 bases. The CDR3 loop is CATSRVDIGNTIYF. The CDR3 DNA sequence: TGTGCCACCAGCCGAGTTGATATTGGAAACACCATATATTTT. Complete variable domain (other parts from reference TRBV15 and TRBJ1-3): DAMVIQNPRYQVTQFGKPVTLSCSQTLNHNVMYWYQQKSSQAPKLLFHYYDKDFNNEADTPDNFQSRRPNTSFCFLDIRSPGLGDTAMYLCATSRVDIGNTIYFGEGSWLTVV.

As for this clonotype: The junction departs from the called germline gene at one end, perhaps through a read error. The CDR3: CASSYSLAGGEYDQYF. CDR3 coding DNA: TGTGCCAGCAGTTACTCTCTCGCGGGAGGCGAGTACGATCAGTACTTC. This chain joins TRBV11-2 and TRBJ2-7, with TRBD2 matching 8 bases. The CDR3 spans 16 residues. Germline V lookup: CDR1 SGHAT, CDR2 FQNNGV.

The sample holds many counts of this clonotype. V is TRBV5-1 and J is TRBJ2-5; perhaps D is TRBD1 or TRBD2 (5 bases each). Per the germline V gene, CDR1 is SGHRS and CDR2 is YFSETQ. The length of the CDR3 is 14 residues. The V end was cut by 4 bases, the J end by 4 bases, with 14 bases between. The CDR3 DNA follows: TGCGCCAGCAGCCCCCGGGACGGTCTAGAGACCCAGTACTTC. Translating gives CASSPRDGLETQYF.

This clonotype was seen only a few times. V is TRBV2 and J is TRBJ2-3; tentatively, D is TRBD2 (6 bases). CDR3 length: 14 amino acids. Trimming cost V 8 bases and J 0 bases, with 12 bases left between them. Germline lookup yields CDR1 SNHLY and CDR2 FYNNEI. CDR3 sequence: CASYGRRSTDTQYF. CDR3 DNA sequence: TGTGCCAGCTATGGGAGGCGGAGCACAGATACGCAGTATTTT.

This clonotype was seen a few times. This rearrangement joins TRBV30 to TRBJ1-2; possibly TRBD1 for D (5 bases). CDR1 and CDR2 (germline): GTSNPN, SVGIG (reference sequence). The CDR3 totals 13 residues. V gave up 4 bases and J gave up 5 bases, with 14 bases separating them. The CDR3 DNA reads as TGTGCCTGGACCCTAACACGACAGTATGGCTACACCTTC. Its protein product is CAWTLTRQYGYTF.

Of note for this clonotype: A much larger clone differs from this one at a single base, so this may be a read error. The CDR3 bases are TGTGCCAGCAGTTACAACAGCGGGCAGCCCCAGCATTTT. This sequence encodes CASSYNSGQPQHF. The chain joins TRBV6-5 to TRBJ1-5; D unresolved. CDR3 length equals 13 residues. V lost 2 bases and J 7 bases, leaving 9 bases between the germline ends. The germline V gene encodes CDR1 MNHEY and CDR2 SVGAGI.

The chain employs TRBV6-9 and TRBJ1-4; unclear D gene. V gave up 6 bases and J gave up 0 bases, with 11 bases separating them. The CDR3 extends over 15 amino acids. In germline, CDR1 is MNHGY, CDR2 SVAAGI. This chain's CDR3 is CASRSALSTNEKLFF. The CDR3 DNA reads TGTGCCAGCAGATCCGCCTTGTCAACTAATGAAAAACTGTTTTTT.

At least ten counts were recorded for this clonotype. In nucleotides, the CDR3 is TGTGCCAGCAGTGAGGCACACGTCTCCTATAATTCACCCCTCCACTTT. It translates to CASSEAHVSYNSPLHF. The chain uses TRBV2 and TRBJ1-6; the D is unclear. The V end was cut by 3 bases, the J end by 0 bases, with 9 bases between. The CDR3 has 16 residues. Germline assignment: CDR1 SNHLY and CDR2 FYNNEI.

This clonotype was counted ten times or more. In DNA, the CDR3 is TGTGCCAGCAGCGCGACAGGGGGCAGAGAAAAACTGTTTTTT. Encoded protein: CASSATGGREKLFF. The chain combines TRBV9 with TRBJ1-4; 10 bases line up with TRBD1. J gave up 8 bases and V 3 bases, and 4 bases lay outside the gene matches. Germline CDR1 and CDR2: SGDLS and YYNGEE. The CDR3 is made up of 14 amino acids. The full variable domain, in which reference TRBV9 and TRBJ1-4 provide the parts outside the CDR3, is DSGVTQTPKHLITATGQRVTLRCSPRSGDLSVYWYQQSLDQGLQFLIQYYNGEERAKGNILERFSAQQFPDLHSELNLSSLELGDSALYFCASSATGGREKLFFGSGTQLSVL.

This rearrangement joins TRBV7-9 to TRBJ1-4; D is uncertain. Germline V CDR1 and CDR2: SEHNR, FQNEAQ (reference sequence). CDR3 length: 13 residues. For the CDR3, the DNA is TGTGCTAGCCCCGTGCCGCGAAATGAAAAACTGTTTTTT. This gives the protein CASPVPRNEKLFF.

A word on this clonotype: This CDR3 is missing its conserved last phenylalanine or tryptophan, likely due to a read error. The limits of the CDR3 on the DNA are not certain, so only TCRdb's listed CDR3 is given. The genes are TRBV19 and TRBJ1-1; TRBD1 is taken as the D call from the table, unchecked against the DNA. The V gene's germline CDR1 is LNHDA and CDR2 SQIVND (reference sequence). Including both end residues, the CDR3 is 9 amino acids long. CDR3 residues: CASSLVVRQ.

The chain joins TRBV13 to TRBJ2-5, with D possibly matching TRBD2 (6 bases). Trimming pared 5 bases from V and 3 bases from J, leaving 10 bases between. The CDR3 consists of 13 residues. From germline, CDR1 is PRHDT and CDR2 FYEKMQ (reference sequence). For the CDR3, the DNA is TGTGCCAGCAGCCACCCGGGAGAAGAGACCCAGTACTTC. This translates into CASSHPGEETQYF. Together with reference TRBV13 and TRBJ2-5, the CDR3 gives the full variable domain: AAGVIQSPRHLIKEKRETATLKCYPIPRHDTVYWYQQGPGQDPQFLISFYEKMQSDKGSIPDRFSAQQFSDYHSELNMSSLELGDSALYFCASSHPGEETQYFGPGTRLLVL.

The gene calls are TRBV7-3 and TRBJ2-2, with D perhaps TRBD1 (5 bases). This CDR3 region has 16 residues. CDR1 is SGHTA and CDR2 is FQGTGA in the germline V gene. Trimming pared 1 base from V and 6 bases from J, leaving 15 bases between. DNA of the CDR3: TGTGCCAGCAGCTTAAAGGCCACCCAGGGCGCCGGGGAGCTGTTTTTT. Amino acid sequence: CASSLKATQGAGELFF.

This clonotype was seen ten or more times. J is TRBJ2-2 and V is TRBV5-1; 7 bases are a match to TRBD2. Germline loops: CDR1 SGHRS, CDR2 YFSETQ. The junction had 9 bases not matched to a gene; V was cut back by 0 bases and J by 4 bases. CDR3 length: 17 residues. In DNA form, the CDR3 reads TGCGCCAGCAGCTTGGTTAGGGCTAGCGGAGCCACCGGGGAGCTGTTTTTT. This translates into CASSLVRASGATGELFF.